This is a list of T cell receptor beta chains from one sample in a study of resident and recirculating memory T cells in vitiligo. Libraries were prepared by immunoSEQ multiplex PCR; TCRdb keeps only in-frame clonotypes and omits some of them. The profile covers roughly 80,000 clones, with about 91% appearing a single time and about 5% taken by the ten largest. Sequenced material: blood. Receptors were obtained from a male donor with vitiligo. CDR3s include the opening cysteine and the closing phenylalanine or tryptophan. Fields, in order: V gene, J gene, D gene, CDR3 protein, CDR3 DNA. The D gene is left open where the match is weak.

v_gene: TRBV19; j_gene: TRBJ2-4; d_gene: .; CDR3aa: CASSHGQIPIQYF; CDR3nt: TGTGCCAGTAGTCACGGACAGATACCCATTCAGTACTTC
v_gene: TRBV28; j_gene: TRBJ2-5; d_gene: .; CDR3aa: CASSLARKTQYF; CDR3nt: TGTGCCAGCAGTTTAGCGAGGAAGACCCAGTACTTC
v_gene: TRBV12-5; j_gene: TRBJ2-1; d_gene: .; CDR3aa: CASGRPPGVSVDEQFF; CDR3nt: TGTGCTAGTGGACGACCCCCCGGAGTTAGCGTGGACGAGCAGTTCTTC
v_gene: TRBV1; j_gene: TRBJ2-3; d_gene: .; CDR3aa: CTSSRLGRDSLDTQYF; CDR3nt: TGCACCAGCAGCCGACTAGGGCGGGATAGTTTAGATACGCAGTATTTT
v_gene: TRBV6-9; j_gene: TRBJ2-7; d_gene: .; CDR3aa: CASSYSADHNREYEQYF; CDR3nt: TGTGCCAGCAGTTATTCAGCGGACCATAACCGTGAGTACGAGCAGTACTTC
v_gene: TRBV10-3; j_gene: TRBJ2-3; d_gene: TRBD1; CDR3aa: CAISGGTGFLDTQYF; CDR3nt: TGTGCCATCAGTGGAGGGACAGGGTTTTTGGATACGCAGTATTTT
v_gene: TRBV2; j_gene: TRBJ1-2; d_gene: TRBD1; CDR3aa: CASRGQRANYGYTF; CDR3nt: TGTGCCAGCAGGGGACAGCGGGCTAACTATGGCTACACCTTC
v_gene: TRBV27; j_gene: TRBJ1-1; d_gene: .; CDR3aa: CASSFTAGTEAFF; CDR3nt: TGTGCCAGCAGTTTTACAGCGGGCACTGAAGCTTTCTTT
v_gene: TRBV7-9; j_gene: TRBJ1-5; d_gene: TRBD1; CDR3aa: CASSGGEQGASQPQHF; CDR3nt: TGTGCCAGCAGCGGGGGGGAACAGGGGGCGAGTCAGCCCCAGCATTTT
v_gene: TRBV11-3; j_gene: TRBJ2-6; d_gene: .; CDR3aa: CASSFGQHSGANVLTF; CDR3nt: TGTGCCAGCAGCTTTGGGCAGCACTCTGGGGCCAACGTCCTGACTTTC
v_gene: TRBV27; j_gene: TRBJ2-3; d_gene: TRBD2; CDR3aa: CASSLSGGLAGGKLTDTQYF; CDR3nt: TGTGCCAGCAGTTTATCGGGCGGACTAGCGGGAGGGAAACTCACAGATACGCAGTATTTT
v_gene: TRBV4-2; j_gene: TRBJ2-1; d_gene: .; CDR3aa: CASSQEAASSYNEQFF; CDR3nt: TGTGCCAGCAGCCAAGAAGCCGCAAGCTCCTACAATGAGCAGTTCTTC
v_gene: TRBV18; j_gene: TRBJ2-3; d_gene: .; CDR3aa: CASSPPAGYTDTQYF; CDR3nt: TGTGCCAGCTCACCACCGGCGGGCTACACAGATACGCAGTATTTT
v_gene: TRBV2; j_gene: TRBJ2-3; d_gene: .; CDR3aa: CATRATGSGDTQYF; CDR3nt: TGTGCCACCCGAGCTACCGGGAGTGGGGATACGCAGTATTTT
v_gene: TRBV9; j_gene: TRBJ2-3; d_gene: .; CDR3aa: CASSVGHPSSTDTQYF; CDR3nt: TGTGCCAGCAGCGTAGGGCATCCTTCTAGCACAGATACGCAGTATTTT
v_gene: TRBV21-1; j_gene: TRBJ2-3; d_gene: .; CDR3aa: CASSNGRGTSGGLGDTQYF; CDR3nt: TGTGCCAGCAGCAACGGCAGGGGGACCAGCGGCGGTTTGGGAGATACGCAGTATTTT
v_gene: TRBV5-4; j_gene: TRBJ2-2; d_gene: .; CDR3aa: CASSRGGTGELFF; CDR3nt: TGTGCCAGCAGCCGGGGTGGGACCGGGGAGCTGTTTTTT
v_gene: TRBV10-1; j_gene: TRBJ2-4; d_gene: TRBD2; CDR3aa: CASSEDPAGGHNIQYF; CDR3nt: TGCGCCAGCAGTGAGGATCCAGCGGGAGGCCACAACATTCAGTACTTC
v_gene: TRBV29-1; j_gene: TRBJ1-1; d_gene: .; CDR3aa: CSVEDARNFLGNTEAFF; CDR3nt: TGCAGCGTTGAAGATGCGAGAAACTTTCTAGGGAACACTGAAGCTTTCTTT
v_gene: TRBV21-1; j_gene: TRBJ2-5; d_gene: .; CDR3aa: CASRSPRPGQGYQETQYF; CDR3nt: TGTGCCAGCAGATCCCCGCGCCCGGGACAGGGGTACCAAGAGACCCAGTACTTC
v_gene: TRBV5-1; j_gene: TRBJ2-7; d_gene: TRBD2; CDR3aa: CASSPTGLAGFSSYEQYF; CDR3nt: TGCGCCAGCAGCCCGACAGGACTAGCGGGCTTTAGCTCCTACGAGCAGTACTTC
v_gene: TRBV18; j_gene: TRBJ1-4; d_gene: TRBD1; CDR3aa: CASSPTGTGNEKLFF; CDR3nt: TGTGCCAGCTCACCTACCGGGACAGGAAATGAAAAACTGTTTTTT
v_gene: TRBV11-2; j_gene: TRBJ1-4; d_gene: TRBD1; CDR3aa: CASSLSGTGLGELFF; CDR3nt: TGTGCCAGCAGCTTGTCCGGGACAGGGTTGGGTGAGCTGTTTTTT
v_gene: TRBV5-1; j_gene: TRBJ2-7; d_gene: TRBD1; CDR3aa: CASSLGGTASYEQYF; CDR3nt: TGCGCCAGCAGCTTGGGAGGGACAGCGTCCTACGAGCAGTACTTC
v_gene: TRBV30; j_gene: TRBJ2-7; d_gene: .; CDR3aa: CAWGQGRYEQYF; CDR3nt: TGTGCCTGGGGGCAGGGTCGATACGAGCAGTACTTC
v_gene: TRBV18; j_gene: TRBJ2-1; d_gene: TRBD2; CDR3aa: CASSPPGGRAGNEQFF; CDR3nt: TGTGCCAGCTCACCACCAGGCGGGAGGGCCGGCAATGAGCAGTTCTTC
v_gene: TRBV13; j_gene: TRBJ2-6; d_gene: TRBD1; CDR3aa: CASSPTWTGVGANVLTF; CDR3nt: TGTGCCAGCAGCCCAACCTGGACAGGGGTTGGGGCCAACGTCCTGACTTTC
v_gene: TRBV9; j_gene: TRBJ2-5; d_gene: TRBD2; CDR3aa: CASSAGLAGHDWETQYF; CDR3nt: TGTGCCAGCAGCGCGGGACTAGCGGGACACGATTGGGAGACCCAGTACTTC
v_gene: TRBV7-9; j_gene: TRBJ2-1; d_gene: TRBD2; CDR3aa: CAGFGVIAGGCNEQFF; CDR3nt: TGTGCCGGATTCGGAGTGATAGCGGGTGGCTGCAATGAGCAGTTCTTC
v_gene: TRBV5-1; j_gene: TRBJ2-1; d_gene: TRBD2; CDR3aa: CASSSPTSGKGSSYNEQFF; CDR3nt: TGCGCCAGCAGCTCACCGACTAGCGGGAAGGGTAGTTCCTACAATGAGCAGTTCTTC